The next 21 T cell receptor beta chains were all read from a single sample in a study of CD8 T cells in Susac syndrome. Reverse transcription used roughly 0.5 to 1 ug RNA and random hexamers. In TCRdb, the immunoSEQ multiplex PCR reads were re-called with MiXCR into one record per CDR3 protein. The sample lists 150,000 to 180,000 distinct CDR3 sequences, approximately 96% occurring once. The specimen sequenced was CD4+ T cells from PBMCs. The receptors here all came from a human donor with Susac syndrome.

The CDR3 loop is CASSFRGDYGYTF. CDR3 DNA: TGTGCCAGCAGTTTTAGGGGTGACTATGGCTACACCTTC. V and J are TRBV12-3 or TRBV12-4 and TRBJ1-2; the D gene is possibly TRBD1 (5 bases). Trimming shortened V by 3 bases and J by 3 bases, and 8 bases separated the two germline ends. This CDR3 has 13 residues.

The chain couples TRBV25-1 to TRBJ1-1; D may be TRBD1 (6 bases). The CDR3 is 13 amino acids. Trimming pared 7 bases from V and 0 bases from J, leaving 9 bases between. Germline V lookup: CDR1 MGHDK, CDR2 SYGVNS. CDR3 sequence: CASKDSMNTEAFF. The CDR3 DNA follows: TGTGCCAGCAAGGACAGCATGAACACTGAAGCTTTCTTT.

This chain uses TRBV29-1 with TRBJ2-5; D remains unclear. Looked up from germline, CDR1 is SQVTM and CDR2 is ANQGSEA. V gave up 6 bases and J gave up 2 bases, with 10 bases separating them. The CDR3 length is 12 residues. As DNA, the CDR3 is TGCAGCGTCCCCGGGCCTCAAGAGACCCAGTACTTC. It encodes CSVPGPQETQYF.

The chain carries TRBV7-9 and TRBJ2-5, with D unclear. The CDR3 is 13 amino acids. The V gene's germline CDR1 is SEHNR and CDR2 FQNEAQ (reference sequence). Trimming took 2 bases from V and 5 from J, leaving 9 bases between them. The CDR3 loop is CASSLNAGETQYF. The CDR3 DNA reads as TGTGCCAGCAGCTTAAATGCCGGGGAGACCCAGTACTTC.

The CDR3 protein is CASSSGDHAYEQYF. The CDR3 region has the DNA TGCGCCAGCAGCTCAGGGGACCATGCTTACGAGCAGTACTTC. The chain combines TRBV5-1 with TRBJ2-7, with D possibly being TRBD1 (6 bases). The germline CDR1 and CDR2 sequences are SGHRS and YFSETQ. Between the trimmed V and J ends, which lost 3 bases and 4 bases, there was a span of 14 bases. The CDR3 is made up of 14 amino acids.

The J gene is TRBJ2-1, the V gene TRBV29-1; D gene uncertain. Germline assignment: CDR1 SQVTM and CDR2 ANQGSEA. The CDR3 totals 12 residues. V was clipped by 0 bases and J by 8 bases, with 8 bases between them. As DNA, the CDR3 is TGCAGCGTTGAAGAGGGGTGGGATGAGCAGTTCTTC. This codes for CSVEEGWDEQFF.

V usage is TRBV6-5 and J usage is TRBJ1-2, with 9 bases matching TRBD1. V was clipped by 2 bases and J by 8 bases; unmatched bases: 3. This CDR3 is built from 13 residues. Germline V gives CDR1 MNHEY, CDR2 SVGAGI. The CDR3 sequence is CASSYGTGSGYTF. In DNA, the CDR3 is TGTGCCAGCAGTTACGGGACAGGGAGCGGCTACACCTTC.

The chain couples TRBV29-1 to TRBJ1-2; maybe TRBD1 (5 bases). Germline V lookup: CDR1 SQVTM, CDR2 ANQGSEA. Trimming took off 4 bases at V and 10 bases at J, with 22 bases between the two ends. CDR3 size: 14 residues. The CDR3 DNA reads TGCAGCGTTGTAGGGGCGTCGTACATTCTAGACTACACCTTC. Translating gives CSVVGASYILDYTF.

The rearrangement joins TRBV20-1 to TRBJ2-3; D possibly corresponds to TRBD1 (5 bases). CDR1 DFQATT and CDR2 SNEGSKA come from the germline V gene (reference sequence). Trimming cost V 2 bases and J 5 bases, with 20 bases left between them. The CDR3 contains 16 residues. CDR3: CSARRLEGAPGDTQYF. CDR3 DNA sequence: TGCAGTGCTAGACGTCTTGAAGGGGCCCCGGGAGATACGCAGTATTTT.

The chain carries TRBV14 and TRBJ2-1, with 7 bases lining up with TRBD1. The length of the CDR3 is 14 residues. The germline V gene encodes CDR1 SGHDN and CDR2 FVKESK. The ends lost 4 bases at V and 9 bases at J; junction bases unmatched: 9. In DNA, the CDR3 is TGTGCCAGCAGCCGACAGGGTAGGGAAAGTGAGCAGTTCTTC. It yields the protein CASSRQGRESEQFF.

The sample holds one count of this clonotype. The rearrangement links TRBV20-1 to TRBJ2-7; D perhaps matches TRBD1 (6 bases). Per germline, CDR1 DFQATT and CDR2 SNEGSKA (reference sequence). The germline V and J ends were trimmed by 3 bases and 3 bases, with 15 bases remaining between them. The CDR3 length is 14 residues. CDR3 sequence (DNA): TGCAGTGCTAGCACATACAGGGCCCGCTACGAGCAGTACTTC. As protein: CSASTYRARYEQYF.

V is TRBV28 and J is TRBJ1-2; D is unresolved. Germline CDR1 and CDR2: MDHEN and SYDVKM. V was pared by 5 bases and J by 2 bases, with 12 bases between. The CDR3 sequence is 14 residues long. The CDR3 region is CASSPDPQNYGYTF. The CDR3 DNA follows: TGTGCCAGCAGTCCGGACCCTCAAAACTATGGCTACACCTTC.

The rearrangement links TRBV19 to TRBJ2-7; 9 bases agree with TRBD1. Germline trimming cut 7 bases from V and 2 bases from J; bases unmatched to any gene: 6. There are 14 residues in the CDR3. Germline CDR1 reads LNHDA; CDR2 reads SQIVND (reference sequence). CDR3 DNA: TGTGCCAGTACCGGGGGACAGGGAACCTACGAGCAGTACTTC. Its protein product is CASTGGQGTYEQYF.

The CDR3, as DNA: TGTGCCAGCAGGCCTCCGGGCCAGAGGAACTATGGCTACACCTTC. Translation: CASRPPGQRNYGYTF. The chain uses TRBV12-3 or TRBV12-4 and TRBJ1-2; D gene uncertain. Trimming removed 6 bases at V and 2 bases at J, with 16 bases between. This CDR3 has 15 residues.

The genes are TRBV4-1 and TRBJ2-5; no definite D call. V was pared by 1 base and J by 4 bases, with 16 bases between. Germline CDR1 reads MGHRA; CDR2 reads YSYEKL. This CDR3 contains 16 residues. The CDR3 DNA sequence: TGCGCCAGCAGCCAAGTTTTGCTTCCCGGCGGAGAGACCCAGTACTTC. Translated, it gives CASSQVLLPGGETQYF.

This clonotype was picked up a small number of times. The J gene is TRBJ2-7, the V gene TRBV3-1; TRBD2 might be the D (6 bases). Trimming stripped 1 base from V and 3 bases from J, with 10 bases between. The CDR3 sequence is 14 residues long. CDR1 LGHDT and CDR2 YNNKEL come from the germline V gene (reference sequence). CDR3 amino acids: CASSQVGGSYEQYF. DNA of the CDR3: TGTGCCAGCAGCCAAGTTGGGGGGAGCTACGAGCAGTACTTC.

The gene calls are TRBV7-6 and TRBJ2-5; D tentatively reads TRBD1 or TRBD2 (5 bases each). The CDR3 length is 14 residues. With 5 bases removed from V and 6 bases from J, the gap between germline ends came to 16 bases. Germline V gives CDR1 SGHVS, CDR2 FNYEAQ. The CDR3: CASSPSPGAQTQYF. DNA of the CDR3: TGTGCCAGCAGCCCGAGTCCCGGGGCACAGACCCAGTACTTC.

V usage is TRBV5-4 and J usage is TRBJ2-3, with D perhaps assigned TRBD1 or TRBD2 (5 bases each). CDR3 length equals 16 residues. V was trimmed by 3 bases and J by 3 bases, leaving 17 bases between them. CDR1 and CDR2 from the germline V gene are SGHNT and YYREEE (reference sequence). CDR3 sequence: CASSSWGLGTTDTQYF. For the CDR3, the DNA is TGTGCCAGCAGCTCCTGGGGCCTAGGGACGACAGATACGCAGTATTTT.

V gene TRBV20-1 combines with J gene TRBJ2-5, with a tentative D call TRBD2 (7 bases). The germline gives CDR1 DFQATT, CDR2 SNEGSKA (reference sequence). V was shortened by 6 bases and J by 4 bases, with 12 bases between the two germline ends. The CDR3 totals 12 residues. The CDR3: CSAGGGGETQYF. Here the CDR3 DNA reads TGCAGTGCCGGAGGGGGGGGAGAGACCCAGTACTTC.

A single count supports this clonotype. The chain is built from TRBV9 and TRBJ2-1; a weak D match, TRBD2 (5 bases). V was pared by 0 bases and J by 6 bases, with 10 bases between. This CDR3 has 14 amino acids. Germline V gives CDR1 SGDLS, CDR2 YYNGEE. CDR3: CASSVELGFNEQFF. CDR3 in DNA: TGTGCCAGCAGCGTAGAACTAGGCTTCAATGAGCAGTTCTTC. Full variable domain (outside the CDR3, taken from reference TRBV9 and TRBJ2-1): DSGVTQTPKHLITATGQRVTLRCSPRSGDLSVYWYQQSLDQGLQFLIQYYNGEERAKGNILERFSAQQFPDLHSELNLSSLELGDSALYFCASSVELGFNEQFFGPGTRLTVL.

V usage is TRBV15 and J usage is TRBJ2-1; D is perhaps TRBD2 (6 bases). Looked up from germline, CDR1 is LNHNV and CDR2 is YYDKDF (reference sequence). The V gene lost 0 bases and the J gene lost 1 base, with 13 bases spanning the gap. The length of the CDR3 is 17 residues. The CDR3 region has the DNA TGTGCCACCAGCAGAGATGCTAGCGAGTTATCCTACAATGAGCAGTTCTTC. This gives the protein CATSRDASELSYNEQFF. Drawing the rest from reference TRBV15 and TRBJ2-1, the complete variable domain is DAMVIQNPRYQVTQFGKPVTLSCSQTLNHNVMYWYQQKSSQAPKLLFHYYDKDFNNEADTPDNFQSRRPNTSFCFLDIRSPGLGDTAMYLCATSRDASELSYNEQFFGPGTRLTVL.